This is a list of T cell receptor beta chains from one sample in a study of cytomegalovirus exposure and HLA in healthy donors. Measured with immunoSEQ multiplex PCR; TCRdb has only the in-frame clones, and not every one. Of around 80,000 clones listed, roughly 96% are singletons. The material sequenced was PBMCs. All receptors come from a woman aged 18-30 years in good health and CMV-seronegative. The CDR3 runs from the conserved cysteine through the conserved F or W. Fields, in order: J gene, D gene, V gene, clone size, CDR3 protein, CDR3 DNA. A D gene is named only where the DNA matches it firmly. The size of a clone is reported for some rows only, either as once, few or many, or as a class for expanded clones.

>TRBJ1-2|TRBD1|TRBV6-1|-
CASSRTGETGYTF
TGTGCCAGCAGTCGGACAGGGGAGACTGGCTACACCTTC
>TRBJ2-7|TRBD2|TRBV12-5|-
CASGLKRTGTSGGVLQYF
TGTGCTAGTGGTTTAAAACGCACCGGGACTAGCGGGGGGGTTTTGCAGTACTTC
>TRBJ2-3|-|TRBV7-9|-
CASSLAGGDTDTQYF
TGTGCCAGCAGCTTAGCCGGGGGTGACACAGATACGCAGTATTTT
>TRBJ2-1|TRBD1|TRBV5-1|-
CASSGLIGTGGDEQFF
TGCGCCAGCAGCGGGCTGATAGGGACAGGGGGCGATGAGCAGTTCTTC
>TRBJ2-7|-|TRBV18|-
CASSPPSVSSYEQYF
TGTGCCAGCTCACCACCCAGTGTAAGCTCCTACGAGCAGTACTTC
>TRBJ2-7|TRBD1|TRBV11-3|-
CASSLGQGSSYEQYF
TGTGCCAGCAGCCTAGGACAGGGGTCATCCTACGAGCAGTACTTC
>TRBJ1-5|-|TRBV6-6|-
CASSYGTPSNQPQHF
TGTGCCAGCAGTTACGGGACACCCAGCAATCAGCCCCAGCATTTT
>TRBJ1-5|TRBD1|TRBV6-5|-
CASGQGARQPQHF
TGTGCCAGCGGACAGGGGGCTCGTCAGCCCCAGCATTTT
>TRBJ2-3|TRBD1|TRBV4-3|-
CASSKQQGGDTQYF
TGCGCCAGCAGCAAACAACAGGGGGGAGATACGCAGTATTTT
>TRBJ2-3|TRBD1|TRBV7-2|-
CASSLVGQGTDTQYF
TGTGCCAGCAGCTTAGTCGGACAGGGGACAGATACGCAGTATTTT
>TRBJ1-2|-|TRBV27|-
CASRRTTGNYGYTF
TGTGCCAGCAGGCGAACTACAGGGAACTATGGCTACACCTTC
>TRBJ1-2|-|TRBV6-4|-
CASSEHHRSNYGYTF
TGTGCCAGCAGTGAGCACCACAGGTCTAACTATGGCTACACCTTC
>TRBJ2-7|TRBD1|TRBV5-1|-
CASSPGQGAYEQYF
TGCGCCAGCAGCCCGGGACAGGGGGCTTACGAGCAGTACTTC
>TRBJ2-3|-|TRBV4-1|-
CASRRGGGGNTQYF
TGCGCCAGCCGAAGAGGAGGGGGGGGAAATACGCAGTATTTT
>TRBJ2-5|-|TRBV4-1|-
CASSQGRGQETQYF
TGCGCCAGCAGCCAAGGCCGGGGGCAAGAGACCCAGTACTTC
>TRBJ2-7|-|TRBV29-1|-
CSVIGRLAQYF
TGCAGCGTCATAGGACGCCTAGCGCAGTACTTC
>TRBJ1-5|TRBD1|TRBV19|-
CASRMDRGGNQPQHF
TGTGCCAGTAGGATGGACAGGGGTGGCAATCAGCCCCAGCATTTT
>TRBJ1-1|TRBD1|TRBV6-5|-
CASSYPQGARTEAFF
TGTGCCAGCAGTTACCCACAGGGGGCGAGGACTGAAGCTTTCTTT
>TRBJ2-2|TRBD1|TRBV30|-
CAWSLLDREFGELFF
TGTGCCTGGAGTCTCCTGGACAGGGAATTCGGGGAGCTGTTTTTT
>TRBJ1-4|-|TRBV29-1|-
CSVDGVGSNEKLFF
TGCAGCGTTGACGGGGTAGGGTCTAATGAAAAACTGTTTTTT
>TRBJ1-3|-|TRBV11-2|-
CASSPGGNTIYF
TGTGCCAGCAGTCCAGGCGGAAACACCATATATTTT
>TRBJ1-1|-|TRBV4-3|-
CASSQGVEGGGNTEAFF
TGCGCCAGCAGCCAAGGCGTGGAGGGCGGGGGGAACACTGAAGCTTTCTTT
>TRBJ2-3|-|TRBV2|once
CASRLSGGVTDTQYF
TGTGCCAGCAGACTTAGCGGTGGGGTAACAGATACGCAGTATTTT
>TRBJ2-7|TRBD1|TRBV10-3|-
CAISGTGGSYEQYF
TGTGCCATCAGTGGGACAGGGGGCTCCTACGAGCAGTACTTC
>TRBJ2-5|TRBD2|TRBV10-2|-
CATNRGGGEETQYF
TGCGCCACCAACCGGGGGGGCGGCGAAGAGACCCAGTACTTC
>TRBJ2-3|TRBD2|TRBV5-1|-
CASSLVTTSGSTDTQYF
TGCGCCAGCAGCTTGGTTACGACTAGCGGGAGCACAGATACGCAGTATTTT
>TRBJ2-7|TRBD1|TRBV19|-
CASSIGQGADYEQYF
TGTGCCAGTAGTATAGGACAGGGGGCCGACTACGAGCAGTACTTC